Reported below is one T cell receptor (beta chain). Libraries were prepared by immunoSEQ multiplex PCR; TCRdb keeps only in-frame clonotypes and omits some of them. The sample has about 120,000 clones, roughly 89% seen once. CDR1 and CDR2 from the germline V gene are SNHLY and FYNNEI. This CDR3 spans 15 amino acids. Trimming cost V 3 bases and J 0 bases; bases outside gene matches: 5. The sample originates from a study of cytomegalovirus exposure and HLA in healthy donors. The sample taken for sequencing was PBMCs. The V and J genes are TRBV2 and TRBJ2-7; TRBD1 agrees at 7 bases. The TCR comes from a woman between 18 and 29 years old in good health and CMV-seronegative. In DNA form, the CDR3 reads TGTGCCAGCAGTGAGATACAGGGGAGCTCCTACGAGCAGTACTTC. Amino acids: CASSEIQGSSYEQYF.